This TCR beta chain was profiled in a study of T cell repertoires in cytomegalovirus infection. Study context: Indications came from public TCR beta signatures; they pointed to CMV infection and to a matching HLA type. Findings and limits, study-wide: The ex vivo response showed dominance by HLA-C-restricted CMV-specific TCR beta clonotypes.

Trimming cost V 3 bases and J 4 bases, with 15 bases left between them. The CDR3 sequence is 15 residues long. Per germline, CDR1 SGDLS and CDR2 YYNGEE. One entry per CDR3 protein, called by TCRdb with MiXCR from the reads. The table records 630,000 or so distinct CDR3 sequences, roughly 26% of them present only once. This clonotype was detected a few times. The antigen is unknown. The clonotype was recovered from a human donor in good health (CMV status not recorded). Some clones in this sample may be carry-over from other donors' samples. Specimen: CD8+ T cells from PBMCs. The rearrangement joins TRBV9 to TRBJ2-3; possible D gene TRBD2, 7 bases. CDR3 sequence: CASSAPGGYPDTQYF. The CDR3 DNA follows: TGTGCCAGCAGCGCCCCGGGGGGCTACCCAGATACGCAGTATTTT.